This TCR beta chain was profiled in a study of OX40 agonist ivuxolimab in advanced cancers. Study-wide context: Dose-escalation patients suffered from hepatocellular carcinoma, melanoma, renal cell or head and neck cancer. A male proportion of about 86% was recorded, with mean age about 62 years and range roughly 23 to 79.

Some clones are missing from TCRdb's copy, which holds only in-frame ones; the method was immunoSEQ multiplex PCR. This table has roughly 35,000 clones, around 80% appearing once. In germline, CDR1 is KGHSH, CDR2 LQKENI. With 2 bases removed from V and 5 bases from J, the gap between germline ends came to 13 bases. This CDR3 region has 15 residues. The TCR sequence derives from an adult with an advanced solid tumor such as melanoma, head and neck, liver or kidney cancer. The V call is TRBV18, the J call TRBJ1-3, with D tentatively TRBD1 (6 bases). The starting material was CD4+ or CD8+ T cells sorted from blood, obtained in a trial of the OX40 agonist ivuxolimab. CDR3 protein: CASSPNAQGRNTIYF. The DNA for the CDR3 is TGTGCCAGCTCACCAAATGCACAGGGTAGAAACACCATATATTTT.